One T cell receptor beta chain is described in this entry. Germline is not matched at one junction end, which may reflect a read error. CDR3 size: 17 residues. Germline lookup yields CDR1 LNHNV and CDR2 YYDKDF (reference sequence). The record originates from a study of Tregs in tolerant kidney transplant recipients. Sequencing used immunoSEQ multiplex PCR; TCRdb keeps in-frame clones, though not all of them. In the table there are fewer than 150,000 clones, about 91% of which are singletons. The TCR was taken from a human donor in good health. The genes are TRBV15 and TRBJ1-5, with D possibly matching TRBD1 (6 bases). Sequencing was done on a sample of CD4+ T cells from blood. CDR3 amino acids: CATGRDLGGASNQPQHF. The CDR3 DNA sequence: TGTGCCACCGGCAGAGACCTGGGGGGGGCTAGCAATCAGCCCCAGCATTTT. The full variable domain, completed using reference TRBV15 and TRBJ1-5, is DAMVIQNPRYQVTQFGKPVTLSCSQTLNHNVMYWYQQKSSQAPKLLFHYYDKDFNNEADTPDNFQSRRPNTSFCFLDIRSPGLGDTAMYLCATGRDLGGASNQPQHFGDGTRLSIL.